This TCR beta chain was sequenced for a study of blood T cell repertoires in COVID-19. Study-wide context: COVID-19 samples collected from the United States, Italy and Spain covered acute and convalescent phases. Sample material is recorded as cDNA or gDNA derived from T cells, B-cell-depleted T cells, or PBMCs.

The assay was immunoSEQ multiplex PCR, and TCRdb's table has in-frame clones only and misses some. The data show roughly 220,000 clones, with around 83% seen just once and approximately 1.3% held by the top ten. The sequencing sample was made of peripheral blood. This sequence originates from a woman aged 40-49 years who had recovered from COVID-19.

This CDR3 reads CASSYLTAEQYF. In nucleotides, the CDR3 is TGTGCCAGCAGTTACCTGACAGCCGAGCAGTACTTC. V usage is TRBV6-2 or TRBV6-3 and J usage is TRBJ2-7; D may be TRBD1 (5 bases). This CDR3 is 12 amino acids long. The V end lost 2 bases, the J end lost 6 bases, and 8 bases lay between the germline ends. In germline, CDR1 is MNHEY, CDR2 SVGEGT.